This T cell receptor (beta chain) was obtained from a study of shared clonotypes between healthy human individuals. Regarding this clone: Its antigen is unknown.

Notes on the study in general: The study generally estimated greater richness for naive than memory subsets.

Profiled with immunoSEQ multiplex PCR; TCRdb holds only in-frame clones, not every one. The sample lists over 2,000,000 clones, 85% to 95% occurring once. Naivety among CD8 cells was defined by CD45RO negativity and positive CCR7 selection, thereby excluding terminally differentiated effector memory CD45RA+ cells. CDR3 size: 16 residues. V lost 2 bases and J lost 8; bases outside the gene matches: 14. Per the germline V gene, CDR1 is SEHNR and CDR2 is FQNEAQ (reference sequence). This TCR was recovered from a man aged 18 to 30 in good health. Some clones in this sample may be carry-over from other donors' samples. The chain combines TRBV7-9 with TRBJ1-1, with 7 bases matching TRBD1. The sample taken for sequencing was naive CD8+ T cells from PBMCs. Written as DNA, the CDR3 is TGTGCCAGCAGCTTACCCCACGACGACAGGGTGGGCGAAGCTTTCTTT. Amino acid sequence: CASSLPHDDRVGEAFF. The full variable domain, with the rest looked up from reference TRBV7-9 and TRBJ1-1, is DTGVSQNPRHKITKRGQNVTFRCDPISEHNRLYWYRQTLGQGPEFLTYFQNEAQLEKSRLLSDRFSAERPKGSFSTLEIQRTEQGDSAMYLCASSLPHDDRVGEAFFGQGTRLTVV.